These 21 T cell receptor beta chains were all obtained from the same sample, sequenced in a study of identical twins. TCRdb processed the 5' RACE reads anew with MiXCR; each CDR3 protein has one entry. The repertoire holds 200,000 to 250,000 distinct CDR3 sequences, with about 7.5% as singletons. The same data also went into a second study, on yellow fever vaccine responses in identical twins.

The sequencing sample was made of memory (CD45RO+) T cells sorted from blood. All receptors come from a woman in her late teens or twenties in good health.

For the CDR3, the DNA is TGTGCCAGCAGCTTAGATCGGTCTCAGGGGGCCAGGGGGACCCAGTACTTC. Encoded protein: CASSLDRSQGARGTQYF. The V and J genes are TRBV11-2 and TRBJ2-5; 8 bases map to TRBD1. The J segment lost 7 bases and the V segment lost 0 bases, leaving 13 bases of the junction unmatched. The CDR3 is made up of 17 amino acids. Germline CDR1 SGHAT, CDR2 FQNNGV. The complete variable domain, with remaining parts taken from reference TRBV11-2 and TRBJ2-5, reads EAGVAQSPRYKIIEKRQSVAFWCNPISGHATLYWYQQILGQGPKLLIQFQNNGVVDDSQLPKDRFSAERLKGVDSTLKIQPAKLEDSAVYLCASSLDRSQGARGTQYFGPGTRLLVL.

This clonotype was detected many times. The V and J genes are TRBV12-3 or TRBV12-4 and TRBJ1-5; 9 nucleotides align to TRBD1. Trimming at V came to 5 bases and at J to 16 bases, leaving 9 bases not matched to a gene. CDR3 length equals 12 residues. The CDR3 protein is CASSPRTGETHF. CDR3 DNA sequence: TGTGCCAGCAGTCCACGGACAGGGGAGACTCATTTT.

This clonotype was counted many times. The chain recombines TRBV12-3 or TRBV12-4 with TRBJ2-2, with D unresolved. The CDR3 totals 13 residues. Trimming took 6 bases from V and 7 from J, leaving 12 bases between them. Here the CDR3 reads CASSYKGYGELFF. DNA for the CDR3: TGTGCCAGCAGCTACAAGGGTTACGGGGAGCTGTTTTTT.

This clonotype was found a few times. The chain uses TRBV7-2 and TRBJ2-7, with D possibly called TRBD1 or TRBD2 (6 bases each). Trimming stripped 0 bases from V and 4 bases from J, with 10 bases between. Looked up from germline, CDR1 is SGHTA and CDR2 is FQGNSA. This CDR3 contains 14 residues. The CDR3 bases are TGTGCCAGCAGCTTAGCGAGGGGGGAGTACGAGCAGTACTTC. Translated: CASSLARGEYEQYF.

CDR3 in DNA: TGTGCCAGCAGTTACGTAGCGGGAGGCCTTTCCTACGAGCAGTACTTC. Its protein is CASSYVAGGLSYEQYF. This sequence joins TRBV6-2 or TRBV6-3 and TRBJ2-7, with 10 positions matching TRBD2. Per the germline V gene, CDR1 is MNHEY and CDR2 is SVGEGT. V was pared by 2 bases and J by 1 base, with 5 bases of the junction left unmatched. The CDR3 runs 16 residues.

This clonotype has ten or more counts. CDR3 residues: CASSQDLSSYEQYF. The CDR3 DNA is TGCGCCAGCAGCCAAGATCTTTCGTCCTACGAGCAGTACTTC. The J gene is TRBJ2-7, the V gene TRBV4-3; D is unclear. Germline-derived CDR1 and CDR2 are LGHNA and YSLEER. V gave up 0 bases and J gave up 1 base, with 7 bases separating them. The CDR3 is 14 amino acids.

The chain is built from TRBV7-2 and TRBJ2-2, with D perhaps matching TRBD2 (5 bases). Trimming cost V 6 bases and J 0 bases, with 11 bases left between them. The CDR3 contains 15 residues. The V gene's germline CDR1 is SGHTA and CDR2 FQGNSA. The CDR3 nucleotides are TGTGCCAGCAGGGCGGGCAATTCGAACACCGGGGAGCTGTTTTTT. It translates to CASRAGNSNTGELFF.

The V call is TRBV28, the J call TRBJ2-1, with 8 bases that match TRBD2. Trimming took 3 bases from V and 5 from J; bases not matched to a gene: 6. This CDR3 comprises 15 residues. CDR1 is MDHEN, CDR2 SYDVKM, per germline. CDR3 bases: TGTGCCAGCAGTTTGTCGGGACTAGTGAACAATGAGCAGTTCTTC. Protein: CASSLSGLVNNEQFF. The whole variable domain, filled in from reference TRBV28 and TRBJ2-1, reads DVKVTQSSRYLVKRTGEKVFLECVQDMDHENMFWYRQDPGLGLRLIYFSYDVKMKEKGDIPEGYSVSREKKERFSLILESASTNQTSMYLCASSLSGLVNNEQFFGPGTRLTVL.

The gene calls are TRBV6-4 and TRBJ2-3, with a possible D match to TRBD2 (5 bases). CDR3 length: 17 amino acids. Trimming left V 0 bases short and J 1 base short, with 14 bases between. Germline lookup yields CDR1 MRHNA and CDR2 SNTAGT. The CDR3 DNA reads TGTGCCAGCAGTGACTCGGCGAGCGGAGCGGGCACAGATACGCAGTATTTT. Translating it yields CASSDSASGAGTDTQYF.

Concerning this clonotype itself: The junction departs from germline at one end; a sequencing error may be responsible. J is TRBJ2-5 and V is TRBV20-1, with TRBD2 identical over 8 bases. Germline CDR1 and CDR2: DFQATT and SNEGSKA (reference sequence). The CDR3 is made up of 15 amino acids. CDR3 nucleotide sequence: TGCAGTGCTAGAGATTCTCGGGGGGGCCAAGGGACCCAGTACTTC. It yields the protein CSARDSRGGQGTQYF.

The sample holds a few counts of this clonotype. The germline gene is not matched at one end of the junction; a read error may be the cause. The chain has TRBV7-9 and TRBJ2-3; 10 nucleotides agree with TRBD2. The CDR3 consists of 15 residues. Germline lookup yields CDR1 SEHNR and CDR2 FQNEAQ (reference sequence). The CDR3 is CASSIAGGGTDTQYF. The CDR3 bases are TGTGCCAGCAGCATAGCGGGAGGAGGGACAGATACGCAGTATTTT.

This clonotype was seen repeatedly, ten times or more. V usage is TRBV4-2 and J usage is TRBJ2-7, with 14 bases aligning to TRBD2. CDR3 length: 18 amino acids. Germline V gives CDR1 LGHNA, CDR2 YNFKEQ. The V gene end was trimmed by 0 bases and the J gene end by 3 bases; junction bases not matched to a gene: 7. CDR3 sequence reads: CASSQDLGLAGESYEQYF. In DNA, the CDR3 is TGTGCCAGCAGCCAAGATCTGGGACTAGCGGGGGAAAGCTACGAGCAGTACTTC.

This clonotype appeared many times. The V call is TRBV9, the J call TRBJ2-3, with 8 bases lining up with TRBD2. This CDR3 contains 18 residues. J lost 0 bases, V lost 4 bases, and 13 bases had no gene match. CDR1 and CDR2 from the germline V gene are SGDLS and YYNGEE. The CDR3: CASSPAGSGVTSTDTQYF. For the CDR3, the DNA is TGTGCCAGCAGCCCCGCGGGTAGCGGGGTAACTAGCACAGATACGCAGTATTTT. Full variable domain (rest looked up from reference TRBV9 and TRBJ2-3): DSGVTQTPKHLITATGQRVTLRCSPRSGDLSVYWYQQSLDQGLQFLIQYYNGEERAKGNILERFSAQQFPDLHSELNLSSLELGDSALYFCASSPAGSGVTSTDTQYFGPGTRLTVL.

This clonotype appeared many times. The chain uses TRBV4-2 and TRBJ2-3, with a tentative D call TRBD2 (5 bases). The V and J ends lost 4 bases and 2 bases respectively, with 13 bases between them. The CDR3 loop spans 15 amino acids. Germline CDR1 reads LGHNA; CDR2 reads YNFKEQ. This chain's CDR3 is CASSPLGSVTDTQYF. As DNA, the CDR3 is TGTGCCAGCAGCCCCCTGGGGAGTGTCACAGATACGCAGTATTTT.

As for this clonotype: Just one base apart from a much larger clone, this may be a read error. No conserved phenylalanine or tryptophan is present at the end of the CDR3, so a read error is the likely explanation. The chain employs TRBV5-1 and TRBJ2-1; 7 nucleotides align to TRBD2. V shed 1 base, J shed 7 bases, and the junction held 8 bases outside the gene matches. Looked up from germline, CDR1 is SGHRS and CDR2 is YFSETQ. This CDR3 is built from 15 residues. The CDR3 is CASSLWEGSGNEQFL. CDR3 DNA: TGCGCCAGCAGCTTGTGGGAGGGCTCAGGGAATGAGCAGTTCCTC.

The chain has TRBV20-1 and TRBJ2-7, with D possibly being TRBD2 (6 bases). Germline V gives CDR1 DFQATT, CDR2 SNEGSKA (reference sequence). V was cut by 3 bases and J by 9 bases, with 24 bases left in between. The CDR3 has 15 residues. The CDR3 sequence is CSASLRVGQLGGQYF. For the CDR3, the DNA is TGCAGTGCTAGTCTTCGGGTGGGTCAGTTGGGGGGGCAGTACTTC.

This clonotype has at least ten counts. The CDR3 coding sequence is TGTGCCAGCTCACCACGTTTACAGGCAACTAATGAAAAACTGTTTTTT. It translates to CASSPRLQATNEKLFF. This chain connects TRBV18 to TRBJ1-4; D perhaps matches TRBD1 (5 bases). CDR1 and CDR2 from the germline V gene are KGHSH and LQKENI. The CDR3 length is 16 residues. Trimming removed 1 base from V and 0 bases from J, with 9 bases in between.

This chain joins TRBV6-5 and TRBJ1-2; D perhaps matches TRBD1 (6 bases). Germline CDR1 is MNHEY and CDR2 is SVGAGI. This CDR3 has 14 amino acids. V was clipped by 2 bases and J by 5 bases, with 12 bases between them. CDR3 sequence (DNA): TGTGCCAGCAGTTACCAGGGGACCCTATATGGCTACACCTTC. This codes for CASSYQGTLYGYTF.

This clonotype was recorded at least ten times. The chain combines TRBV18 with TRBJ2-1; possibly TRBD2 for D (6 bases). The CDR3 spans 17 residues. Trimming removed 3 bases from V and 6 bases from J, with 21 bases in between. Germline V gene sequence: CDR1 KGHSH, CDR2 LQKENI. The CDR3 loop reads CASSPQLTGGVGNEQFF. In DNA, the CDR3 is TGTGCCAGCTCACCCCAGCTAACAGGAGGGGTTGGCAATGAGCAGTTCTTC.

Ten or more counts support this clonotype. J is TRBJ1-1 and V is TRBV20-1; TRBD1 matches at 10 bases. Trimming cost V 3 bases and J 4 bases; bases outside gene matches: 5. There are 14 residues in the CDR3. Germline loops: CDR1 DFQATT, CDR2 SNEGSKA (reference sequence). CDR3 nucleotide sequence: TGCAGTGCTAGTGTCCGGGACAGGGGCACTGAAGCTTTCTTT. This sequence encodes CSASVRDRGTEAFF.

In its sample, this clonotype was seen a few times. This chain uses TRBV30 with TRBJ2-1; no definite D call. Germline V gene lookup returns CDR1 GTSNPN and CDR2 SVGIG (reference sequence). The CDR3 loop spans 10 amino acids. Trimming pared 6 bases from V and 9 bases from J, leaving 9 bases between. The DNA for the CDR3 is TGTGCCTGCCCCCCCTGTGAGCAGTTCTTC. This gives the protein CACPPCEQFF.